This T cell receptor beta chain derives from a study of blood T cell repertoires in COVID-19. The repertoire was sequenced with immunoSEQ multiplex PCR; TCRdb's copy has only in-frame clones and lacks some. The sample has more than 200,000 clones; around 86% are singletons. Sequencing input: PBMCs or T cells enriched from blood (not recorded which). The sequence was collected from a man in his thirties or forties in a cohort exposed to, infected with or recovered from COVID-19 (not recorded which).

CDR3 residues: CASSTGTGINEQYF. CDR3 DNA: TGTGCCAGTAGCACCGGGACAGGGATCAACGAGCAGTACTTC. The chain is built from TRBV19 and TRBJ2-7; 9 bases map to TRBD1. Germline trimming cut 6 bases from V and 5 bases from J; bases unmatched to any gene: 8. This CDR3 has 14 amino acids. CDR1 LNHDA and CDR2 SQIVND come from the germline V gene (reference sequence).